This T cell receptor beta chain was identified in a study of T cells after yellow fever vaccination. One entry per CDR3 protein results from TCRdb running MiXCR on the 5' RACE reads. The repertoire includes a few hundred thousand distinct CDR3 sequences, less than 20% of them detected once, and roughly 17% sits in the top ten. Looked up from germline, CDR1 is KGHSH and CDR2 is LQKENI. The CDR3 loop spans 15 amino acids. V was shortened by 3 bases and J by 6 bases, with 17 bases between the two germline ends. Sequences were derived from PBMCs, sampled about 5 days after the first yellow fever vaccination. The clonotype was recovered from a man younger than 30 who received the YFV17D yellow fever vaccine. The chain is built from TRBV18 and TRBJ1-2, with a possible D match to TRBD1 (5 bases). The CDR3 DNA reads TGTGCCAGCTCACCGGGGGTGGGTCAGACTGATGGCTACACCTTC. Encoded protein: CASSPGVGQTDGYTF.